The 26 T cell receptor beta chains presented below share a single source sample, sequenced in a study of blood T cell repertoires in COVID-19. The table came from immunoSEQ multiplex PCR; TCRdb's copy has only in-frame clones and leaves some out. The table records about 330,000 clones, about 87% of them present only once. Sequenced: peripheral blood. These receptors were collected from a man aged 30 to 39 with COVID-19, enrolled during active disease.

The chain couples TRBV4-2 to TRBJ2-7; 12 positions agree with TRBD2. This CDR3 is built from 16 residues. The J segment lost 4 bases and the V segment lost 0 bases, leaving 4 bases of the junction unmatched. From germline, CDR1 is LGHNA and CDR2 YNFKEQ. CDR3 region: CASSQEPTSGRYEQYF. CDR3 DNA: TGTGCCAGCAGCCAAGAACCGACTAGCGGGAGATACGAGCAGTACTTC.

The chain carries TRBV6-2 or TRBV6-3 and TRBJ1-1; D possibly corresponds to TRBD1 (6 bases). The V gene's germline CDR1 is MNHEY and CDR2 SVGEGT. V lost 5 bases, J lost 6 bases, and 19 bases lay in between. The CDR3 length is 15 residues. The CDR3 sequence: CASSLVGGVVSEAFF. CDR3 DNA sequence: TGTGCCAGCAGTCTCGTTGGGGGCGTCGTTTCTGAAGCTTTCTTT.

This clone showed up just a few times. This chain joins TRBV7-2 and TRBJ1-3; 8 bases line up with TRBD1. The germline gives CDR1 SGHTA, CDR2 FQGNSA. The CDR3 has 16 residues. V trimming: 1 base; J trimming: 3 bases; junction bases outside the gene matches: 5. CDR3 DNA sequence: TGTGCCAGCAGCTTAGGGGCAGGGGGCTTTGGAAACACCATATATTTT. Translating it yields CASSLGAGGFGNTIYF.

The CDR3 protein is CASSPQDRGNTEAFF. DNA of the CDR3: TGTGCCAGCAGTCCCCAGGACAGGGGGAACACTGAAGCTTTCTTT. The gene calls are TRBV28 and TRBJ1-1; 9 bases agree with TRBD1. CDR1 and CDR2 from the germline V gene are MDHEN and SYDVKM. The CDR3 totals 15 residues. The V segment lost 5 bases and the J segment 1 base; nucleotides outside the gene matches: 5.

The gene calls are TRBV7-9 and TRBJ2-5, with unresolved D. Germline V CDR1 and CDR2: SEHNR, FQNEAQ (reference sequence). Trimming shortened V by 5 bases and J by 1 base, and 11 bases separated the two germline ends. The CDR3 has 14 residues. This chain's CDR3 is CASSPGSFQETQYF. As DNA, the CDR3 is TGTGCCAGCAGCCCAGGATCATTCCAAGAGACCCAGTACTTC.

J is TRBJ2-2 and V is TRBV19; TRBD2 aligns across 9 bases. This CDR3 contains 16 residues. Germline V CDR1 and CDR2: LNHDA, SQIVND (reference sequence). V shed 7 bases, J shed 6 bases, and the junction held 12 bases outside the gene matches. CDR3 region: CASTPFYAGGPGELFF. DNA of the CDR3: TGTGCCAGTACTCCATTCTATGCGGGAGGGCCCGGGGAGCTGTTTTTT.

CDR3 DNA: TGTGCCAGCAGTTACAGGAGGGCTAATGAAAAACTGTTTTTT. Translating gives CASSYRRANEKLFF. This sequence joins TRBV6-5 and TRBJ1-4; D remains unclear. In germline, CDR1 is MNHEY, CDR2 SVGAGI. This CDR3 region has 14 residues. The V end lost 2 bases, the J end lost 3 bases, and 7 bases lay between the germline ends.

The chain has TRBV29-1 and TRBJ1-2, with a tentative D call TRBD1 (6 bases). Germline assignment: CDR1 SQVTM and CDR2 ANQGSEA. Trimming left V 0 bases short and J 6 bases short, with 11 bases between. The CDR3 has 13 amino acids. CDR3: CSVEESRGHGYTF. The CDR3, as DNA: TGCAGCGTTGAAGAAAGCAGGGGCCATGGCTACACCTTC.

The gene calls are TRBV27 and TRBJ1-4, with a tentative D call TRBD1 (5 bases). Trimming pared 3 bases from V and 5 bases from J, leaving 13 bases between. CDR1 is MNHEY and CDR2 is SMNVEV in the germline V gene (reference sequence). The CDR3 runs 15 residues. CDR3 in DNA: TGTGCCAGCAGTTTTGCCGGCGGGGCAAATGAAAAACTGTTTTTT. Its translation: CASSFAGGANEKLFF.

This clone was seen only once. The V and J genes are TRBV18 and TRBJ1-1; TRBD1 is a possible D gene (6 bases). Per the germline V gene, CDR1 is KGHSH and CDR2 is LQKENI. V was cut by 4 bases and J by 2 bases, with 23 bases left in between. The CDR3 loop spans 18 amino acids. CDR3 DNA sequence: TGTGCCAGCTCACAGATAGCCCTGTTGACAGGCACCAACACTGAAGCTTTCTTT. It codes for CASSQIALLTGTNTEAFF.

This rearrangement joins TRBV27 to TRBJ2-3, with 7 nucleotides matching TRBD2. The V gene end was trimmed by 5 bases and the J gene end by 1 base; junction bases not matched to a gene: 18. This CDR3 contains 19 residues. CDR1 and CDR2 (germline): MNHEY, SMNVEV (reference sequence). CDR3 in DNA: TGTGCCAGCAGTCCGTACTCAGCGGGGAGACTTCTCGGCACAGATACGCAGTATTTT. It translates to CASSPYSAGRLLGTDTQYF.

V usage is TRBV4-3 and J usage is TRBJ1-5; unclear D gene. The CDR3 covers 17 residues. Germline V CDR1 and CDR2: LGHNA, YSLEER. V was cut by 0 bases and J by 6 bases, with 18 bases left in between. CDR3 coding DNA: TGCGCCAGCAGCCAAGAGGTAGGCGGTGGGTGGTTTCAGCCCCAGCATTTT. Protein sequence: CASSQEVGGGWFQPQHF.

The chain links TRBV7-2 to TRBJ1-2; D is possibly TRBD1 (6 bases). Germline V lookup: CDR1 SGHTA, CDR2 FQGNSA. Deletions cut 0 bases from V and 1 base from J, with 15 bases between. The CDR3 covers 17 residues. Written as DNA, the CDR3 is TGTGCCAGCAGCTTAGCGGGCAGGGGAAGGGATAACTATGGCTACACCTTC. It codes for CASSLAGRGRDNYGYTF. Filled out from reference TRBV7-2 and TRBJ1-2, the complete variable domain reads GAGVSQSPSNKVTEKGKDVELRCDPISGHTALYWYRQSLGQGLEFLIYFQGNSAPDKSGLPSDRFSAERTGGSVSTLTIQRTQQEDSAVYLCASSLAGRGRDNYGYTFGSGTRLTVV.

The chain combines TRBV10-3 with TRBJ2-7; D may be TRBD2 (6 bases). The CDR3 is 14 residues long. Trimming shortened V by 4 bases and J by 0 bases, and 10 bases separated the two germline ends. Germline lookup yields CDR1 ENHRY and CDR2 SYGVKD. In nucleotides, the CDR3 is TGTGCCATCAGTGTTGACGGGAGCTCCTACGAGCAGTACTTC. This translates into CAISVDGSSYEQYF.

CDR3 region: CASSPTDRKNSPLHF. CDR3 in DNA: TGTGCCAGCAGCCCAACGGACAGAAAGAATTCACCCCTCCACTTT. The chain carries TRBV25-1 and TRBJ1-6; TRBD1 might be the D (6 bases). V was pared by 6 bases and J by 7 bases, with 16 bases between. Germline CDR1 reads MGHDK; CDR2 reads SYGVNS. The CDR3 is 15 amino acids.

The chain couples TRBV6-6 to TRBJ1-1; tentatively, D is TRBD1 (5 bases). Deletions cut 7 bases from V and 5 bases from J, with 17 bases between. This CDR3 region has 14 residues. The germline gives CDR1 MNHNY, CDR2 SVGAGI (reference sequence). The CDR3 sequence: CASIPSGRVTEAFF. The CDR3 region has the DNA TGTGCCAGCATCCCTTCAGGGAGGGTAACTGAAGCTTTCTTT.

The CDR3 region is CATSRMGQGECRAPYEQYF. The CDR3 DNA follows: TGTGCCACCTCAAGAATGGGACAGGGGGAATGCCGCGCCCCCTACGAGCAGTACTTC. V gene TRBV24-1 combines with J gene TRBJ2-7, with 11 bases lining up with TRBD1. The CDR3 sequence is 19 residues long. After removal of 9 bases from V and 2 bases from J, the junction contained 20 bases not matched to a gene. The V gene's germline CDR1 is KGHDR and CDR2 SFDVKD.

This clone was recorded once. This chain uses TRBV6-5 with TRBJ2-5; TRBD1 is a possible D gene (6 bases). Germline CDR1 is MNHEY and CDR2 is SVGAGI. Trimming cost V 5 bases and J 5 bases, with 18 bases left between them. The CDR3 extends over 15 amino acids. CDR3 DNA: TGTGCCAGCAGTCTCACGACAGGTCTTGTGGAGACCCAGTACTTC. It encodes CASSLTTGLVETQYF.

In DNA, the CDR3 is TGTGCCAGCAGCTTAACCGGGGGGGCCAATGAGCAGTTCTTC. This sequence encodes CASSLTGGANEQFF. This chain uses TRBV7-9 with TRBJ2-1; 8 bases map to TRBD2. Germline-derived CDR1 and CDR2 are SEHNR and FQNEAQ (reference sequence). The CDR3 has 14 amino acids. J lost 6 bases, V lost 2 bases, and 3 bases had no gene match.

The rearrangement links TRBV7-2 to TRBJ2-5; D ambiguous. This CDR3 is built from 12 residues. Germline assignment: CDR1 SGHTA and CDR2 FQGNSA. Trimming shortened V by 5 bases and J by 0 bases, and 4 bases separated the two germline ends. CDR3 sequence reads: CASSLYQETQYF. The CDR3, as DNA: TGTGCCAGCAGCCTCTACCAAGAGACCCAGTACTTC.

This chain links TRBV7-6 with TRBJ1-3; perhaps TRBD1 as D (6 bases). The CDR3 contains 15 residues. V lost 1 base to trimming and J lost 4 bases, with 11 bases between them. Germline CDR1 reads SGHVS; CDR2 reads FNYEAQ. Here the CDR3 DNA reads TGTGCCAGCAGCTTAGTAAGTGACAGGGGAAACACCATATATTTT. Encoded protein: CASSLVSDRGNTIYF. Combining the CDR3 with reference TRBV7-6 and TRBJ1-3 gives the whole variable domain GAGVSQSPRYKVTKRGQDVALRCDPISGHVSLYWYRQALGQGPEFLTYFNYEAQQDKSGLPNDRFSAERPEGSISTLTIQRTEQRDSAMYRCASSLVSDRGNTIYFGEGSWLTVV.

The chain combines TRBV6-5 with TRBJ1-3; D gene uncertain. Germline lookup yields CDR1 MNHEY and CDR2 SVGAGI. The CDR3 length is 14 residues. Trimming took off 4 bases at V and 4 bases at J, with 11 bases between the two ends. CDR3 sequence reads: CASSLVARGNTIYF. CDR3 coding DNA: TGTGCCAGCAGTTTGGTGGCGCGGGGAAACACCATATATTTT.

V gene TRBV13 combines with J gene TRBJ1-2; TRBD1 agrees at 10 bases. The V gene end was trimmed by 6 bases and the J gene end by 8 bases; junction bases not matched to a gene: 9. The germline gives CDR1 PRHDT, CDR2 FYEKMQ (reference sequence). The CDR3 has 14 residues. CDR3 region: CASSSGQGFGGYTF. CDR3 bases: TGTGCCAGCAGTTCGGGACAGGGGTTCGGAGGCTACACCTTC.

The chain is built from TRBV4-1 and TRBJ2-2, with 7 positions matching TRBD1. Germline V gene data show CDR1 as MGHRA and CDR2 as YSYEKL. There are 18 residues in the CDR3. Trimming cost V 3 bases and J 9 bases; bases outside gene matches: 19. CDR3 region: CASSHSLGQPTPVRELFF. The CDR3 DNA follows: TGCGCCAGCAGCCATAGTCTGGGACAGCCAACGCCGGTCCGGGAGCTGTTTTTT.

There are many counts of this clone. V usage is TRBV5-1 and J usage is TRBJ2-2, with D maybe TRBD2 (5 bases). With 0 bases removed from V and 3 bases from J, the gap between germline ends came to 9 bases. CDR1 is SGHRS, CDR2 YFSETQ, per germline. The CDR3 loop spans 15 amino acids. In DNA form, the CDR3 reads TGCGCCAGCAGCTTGGAACTAGGAGACACCGGGGAGCTGTTTTTT. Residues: CASSLELGDTGELFF. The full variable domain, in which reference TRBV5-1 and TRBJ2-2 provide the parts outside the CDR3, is KAGVTQTPRYLIKTRGQQVTLSCSPISGHRSVSWYQQTPGQGLQFLFEYFSETQRNKGNFPGRFSGRQFSNSRSEMNVSTLELGDSALYLCASSLELGDTGELFFGEGSRLTVL.

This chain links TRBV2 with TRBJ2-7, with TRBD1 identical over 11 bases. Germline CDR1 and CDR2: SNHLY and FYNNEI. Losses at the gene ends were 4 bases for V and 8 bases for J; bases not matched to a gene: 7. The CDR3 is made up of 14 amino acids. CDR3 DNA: TGTGCCAGCAGTGCCACCGGACAGGGGGCAAAGCAGTACTTC. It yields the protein CASSATGQGAKQYF.